The 20 T cell receptor beta chains listed next were all sequenced from one sample in a study of PD-L1 blockade in urothelial cancer. Libraries were prepared by immunoSEQ multiplex PCR; TCRdb keeps only in-frame clonotypes and omits some of them. The table has 40,000 to 55,000 clones, roughly 86% seen once. As for time point: pretreatment peripheral blood. The sequenced sample was PBMCs, obtained around atezolizumab (anti-PD-L1) treatment. The receptors shown here come from a man in his 60s with urothelial cancer.

The chain carries TRBV12-5 and TRBJ2-3; a possible D gene is TRBD1 (5 bases). CDR1 is LGHNT, CDR2 FRNRAP, per germline. This CDR3 has 15 amino acids. V was cut by 4 bases and J by 6 bases, with 17 bases left in between. The CDR3 sequence: CASGWARAVGDTQYF. The CDR3 DNA reads TGTGCTAGTGGTTGGGCCAGGGCGGTAGGGGATACGCAGTATTTT.

The chain joins TRBV5-1 to TRBJ2-2; TRBD2 matches 14 bases. Germline-derived CDR1 and CDR2 are SGHRS and YFSETQ. The CDR3 runs to 17 residues. The V and J ends lost 4 bases and 5 bases, in that order; junction bases with no gene match: 7. CDR3 DNA: TGCGCCAGCAGCCCAGGGACTAGCGGGAGTGGTACCGGGGAGCTGTTTTTT. Translation gives CASSPGTSGSGTGELFF.

The chain is built from TRBV5-1 and TRBJ2-2; 10 nucleotides align to TRBD2. V shed 4 bases, J shed 4 bases, and the junction held 4 bases outside the gene matches. The germline V gene encodes CDR1 SGHRS and CDR2 YFSETQ. This CDR3 is built from 15 residues. CDR3 sequence (DNA): TGCGCCAGCAGCGACAGCGGGAGGGGCACCGGGGAGCTGTTTTTT. Its translation is CASSDSGRGTGELFF.

The chain joins TRBV5-5 to TRBJ2-3; TRBD1 matches 9 bases. The CDR3 covers 15 residues. Germline V gene sequence: CDR1 SGHKS, CDR2 YYEKEE (reference sequence). V was pared by 4 bases and J by 1 base, with 4 bases of the junction left unmatched. DNA for the CDR3: TGTGCCAGCAGCATAAGGACAGGGGGCACAGATACGCAGTATTTT. Translating it yields CASSIRTGGTDTQYF.

The rearrangement links TRBV18 to TRBJ2-3; D might be TRBD2 (5 bases). V was pared by 6 bases and J by 4 bases, with 14 bases between. This CDR3 contains 14 residues. Germline V gene lookup returns CDR1 KGHSH and CDR2 LQKENI. This chain's CDR3 is CASSRAGGPDTQYF. CDR3 bases: TGTGCCAGCTCTAGGGCAGGAGGCCCAGATACGCAGTATTTT.

This clone has only a few counts. The chain combines TRBV7-2 with TRBJ1-2, with D possibly being TRBD1 (5 bases). CDR3 length equals 13 residues. Per germline, CDR1 SGHTA and CDR2 FQGNSA. V was trimmed by 3 bases and J by 2 bases, leaving 7 bases between them. The CDR3 region is CASSFPGNYGYTF. The CDR3 region has the DNA TGTGCCAGCAGCTTTCCAGGGAACTATGGCTACACCTTC.

For the CDR3, the DNA is TGTGCCAGTAGAGATAGGACAGGATCTAACACTGAAGCTTTCTTT. Amino acids: CASRDRTGSNTEAFF. This chain connects TRBV19 to TRBJ1-1, with 7 bases aligning to TRBD1. CDR1 is LNHDA, CDR2 SQIVND, per germline (reference sequence). CDR3 length: 15 residues. Germline trimming cut 6 bases from V and 2 bases from J; bases unmatched to any gene: 9.

Only a few counts were recorded for this clone. The chain couples TRBV4-1 to TRBJ2-2; TRBD1 agrees at 8 bases. Trimming removed 0 bases from V and 6 bases from J; junction bases left unmatched: 6. Germline V gene lookup returns CDR1 MGHRA and CDR2 YSYEKL. This CDR3 comprises 16 residues. CDR3 amino acids: CASSQDGTGRSGELFF. CDR3 nucleotides: TGCGCCAGCAGCCAAGACGGGACAGGCCGGTCCGGGGAGCTGTTTTTT.

The CDR3 region has the DNA TGTGCCAGCTCACCAGGGACAGGGTACGAGCAGTACTTC. This translates into CASSPGTGYEQYF. V gene TRBV18 combines with J gene TRBJ2-7, with 9 nucleotides matching TRBD1. Germline CDR1 KGHSH, CDR2 LQKENI. This CDR3 has 13 amino acids. The trim removed 2 bases at V and 4 bases at J, leaving 0 bases unmatched.

The rearrangement links TRBV7-9 to TRBJ2-7; D possibly corresponds to TRBD1 (6 bases). Germline-derived CDR1 and CDR2 are SEHNR and FQNEAQ (reference sequence). Between the trimmed V and J ends, which lost 4 bases and 0 bases, there was a span of 10 bases. This CDR3 is built from 14 residues. In DNA, the CDR3 is TGTGCCAGCAGCTATGGACAGAACTCCTACGAGCAGTACTTC. This sequence encodes CASSYGQNSYEQYF.

V is TRBV2 and J is TRBJ2-1, with D tentatively TRBD2 (6 bases). The germline V gene encodes CDR1 SNHLY and CDR2 FYNNEI. Between the trimmed V and J ends, which lost 9 bases and 1 base, there was a span of 10 bases. This CDR3 is 13 amino acids long. The CDR3 DNA reads TGTGCCAGTGGAGGGGTATCCTACAATGAGCAGTTCTTC. It specifies CASGGVSYNEQFF.

The chain is built from TRBV6-6 and TRBJ2-7, with TRBD2 identical over 10 bases. Trimming at V came to 9 bases and at J to 7 bases, leaving 6 bases not matched to a gene. The germline gives CDR1 MNHNY, CDR2 SVGAGI (reference sequence). The CDR3 is 12 amino acids. The CDR3 nucleotides read TGTGCCAGTAACAGACTAGCGGGTGAGCAGTACTTC. This translates into CASNRLAGEQYF.

This chain links TRBV7-6 with TRBJ2-5; a possible D gene is TRBD2 (5 bases). Germline-derived CDR1 and CDR2 are SGHVS and FNYEAQ. Trimming left V 5 bases short and J 1 base short, with 17 bases between. The CDR3 sequence is 16 residues long. As DNA, the CDR3 is TGTGCCAGCAGCGGCCCTTTGGGGAGTGCCCAAGAGACCCAGTACTTC. Protein sequence: CASSGPLGSAQETQYF.

The rearrangement uses TRBV30 and TRBJ1-2, with 8 bases aligning to TRBD1. CDR3 length: 16 amino acids. Trimming at V came to 3 bases and at J to 4 bases, leaving 13 bases not matched to a gene. The V gene's germline CDR1 is GTSNPN and CDR2 SVGIG (reference sequence). The CDR3 nucleotides read TGTGCCTGGAGGGAACTAGGGAAACAGGGGGTCTATGGCTACACCTTC. It specifies CAWRELGKQGVYGYTF.

The chain has TRBV5-1 and TRBJ2-5, with a possible D match to TRBD1 (6 bases). CDR3 length: 13 residues. The V end was cut by 7 bases, the J end by 5 bases, with 15 bases between. Germline loops: CDR1 SGHRS, CDR2 YFSETQ. The CDR3 loop reads CASSQGRRETQYF. CDR3 nucleotides: TGCGCCAGCTCACAGGGACGGCGCGAGACCCAGTACTTC.

This clone was seen only a few times. CDR3 residues: CASSPTRLAGLRNNEQFF. The CDR3 DNA reads TGTGCCAGCAGCCCCACCCGACTAGCGGGCCTTAGGAACAATGAGCAGTTCTTC. The chain employs TRBV13 and TRBJ2-1, with 10 positions matching TRBD2. CDR1 and CDR2 (germline): PRHDT, FYEKMQ (reference sequence). The ends lost 5 bases at V and 5 bases at J; junction bases unmatched: 15. The CDR3 has 18 residues.

The chain uses TRBV28 and TRBJ2-2; TRBD2 might be the D (5 bases). In germline, CDR1 is MDHEN, CDR2 SYDVKM. The V gene lost 2 bases and the J gene lost 1 base, with 8 bases spanning the gap. The CDR3 length is 15 residues. The CDR3 protein is CASSLRTGNTGELFF. CDR3 bases: TGTGCCAGCAGTTTACGGACTGGGAACACCGGGGAGCTGTTTTTT. Filled out from reference TRBV28 and TRBJ2-2, the complete variable domain reads DVKVTQSSRYLVKRTGEKVFLECVQDMDHENMFWYRQDPGLGLRLIYFSYDVKMKEKGDIPEGYSVSREKKERFSLILESASTNQTSMYLCASSLRTGNTGELFFGEGSRLTVL.

The genes are TRBV7-3 and TRBJ1-3; TRBD1 might be the D (5 bases). Trimming shortened V by 6 bases and J by 4 bases, and 13 bases separated the two germline ends. The CDR3 spans 14 residues. Germline V gives CDR1 SGHTA, CDR2 FQGTGA. CDR3 loop: CASSLIAGGNTIYF. CDR3 sequence (DNA): TGTGCCAGCAGTCTGATCGCAGGGGGAAACACCATATATTTT.

V and J are TRBV9 and TRBJ2-2; maybe TRBD1 (5 bases). CDR3 length: 15 amino acids. Germline V gene data show CDR1 as SGDLS and CDR2 as YYNGEE. The V end was cut by 0 bases, the J end by 5 bases, with 11 bases between. The CDR3 sequence is CASSVGRAGTGELFF. The CDR3 nucleotides are TGTGCCAGCAGCGTAGGCCGGGCAGGGACCGGGGAGCTGTTTTTT.

V and J are TRBV27 and TRBJ2-2, with D perhaps TRBD1 (5 bases). V was cut by 7 bases and J by 2 bases, with 14 bases left in between. This CDR3 region has 15 residues. Per germline, CDR1 MNHEY and CDR2 SMNVEV (reference sequence). The CDR3 DNA is TGTGCCAGCATAGGGGCTAGGACCAACACCGGGGAGCTGTTTTTT. Translating gives CASIGARTNTGELFF.